A selection of T cell receptor beta chains follows, all from one sample in a study of cytomegalovirus exposure and HLA in healthy donors. Profiled with immunoSEQ multiplex PCR; TCRdb holds only in-frame clones, not every one. The profile shows under 150,000 clones, around 70% of them singletons. The sample comprised PBMCs. The receptor source for this set is a woman in her thirties or forties in good health and CMV-seropositive. The CDR3 runs from the conserved cysteine through the conserved F or W. The D gene is left open where the match is weak. Clone size is shown for a subset of rows, as once, few, many or a class of expanded clone.

abundance	j_gene	v_gene	d_gene	CDR3nt	CDR3aa
few	TRBJ1-2	TRBV11-2	TRBD1	TGTGCCAGCAGCGACCGACAGGGAAGGGGCTACACCTTC	CASSDRQGRGYTF
few	TRBJ2-1	TRBV19	TRBD2	TGTGCCAGTAGCGGGGCGGGACTAGCTAGCAATGAGCAGTTCTTC	CASSGAGLASNEQFF
NA	TRBJ2-1	TRBV6-4	NA	TGTGCCAGCAGTGACCAGGGGAGCTCCTACAATGAGCAGTTCTTC	CASSDQGSSYNEQFF
NA	TRBJ1-1	TRBV6-5	NA	TGTGCCAGCAGCCCGTCCGGGGTGAACACTGAAGCTTTCTTT	CASSPSGVNTEAFF
NA	TRBJ2-7	TRBV11-3	TRBD1	TGTGCCAGCAGCTATGGACAGGGGAGATACGAGCAGTACTTC	CASSYGQGRYEQYF
NA	TRBJ2-2	TRBV6-1	NA	TGTGCCAGCAGTGTACAAGTGGGTAGGCCCGGGACCGGGGAGCTGTTTTTT	CASSVQVGRPGTGELFF
NA	TRBJ1-4	TRBV5-5	TRBD1	TGTGCCAGCAGAAGGGGACAGGGGAGTACAACTAATGAAAAACTGTTTTTT	CASRRGQGSTTNEKLFF
NA	TRBJ1-2	TRBV19	NA	TGTGCCAGTAGTATGGGGCGGCAGCTCCCCTATGGCTACACCTTC	CASSMGRQLPYGYTF
NA	TRBJ2-7	TRBV7-9	TRBD1	TGTGCCAGCAGCCACCCAACAGGGGTCCTCTCCTACGAGCAGTACTTC	CASSHPTGVLSYEQYF
once	TRBJ2-3	TRBV5-6	NA	TGTGCCAGCAGCTTCCGCCGGGGAGGCTTCACAGATACGCAGTATTTT	CASSFRRGGFTDTQYF
NA	TRBJ1-2	TRBV9	TRBD1	TGTGCCAGCAGCGTGGGGACAGGGGTATTCTATGGCTACACCTTC	CASSVGTGVFYGYTF
NA	TRBJ2-5	TRBV6-6	NA	TGTGCCAGCAAAGGGTGGGACACTGTAGAGACCCAGTACTTC	CASKGWDTVETQYF
NA	TRBJ2-5	TRBV30	NA	TGTGCCTGGAGTGTAGGCTGGACAGTAAGCCAAGAGACCCAGTACTTC	CAWSVGWTVSQETQYF
NA	TRBJ1-2	TRBV7-9	NA	TGTGCCAGCAGCTTATCTGGGGCGCCCGGGTATGGCTACACCTTC	CASSLSGAPGYGYTF
NA	TRBJ1-5	TRBV6-1	TRBD1	TGTGCCAGCAGTGAGGGGGACAGGGGGCGGTATAGCAATCAGCCCCAGCATTTT	CASSEGDRGRYSNQPQHF
NA	TRBJ1-1	TRBV2	NA	TGTGCCAGCAGTGTATCCTTGAACACTGAAGCTTTCTTT	CASSVSLNTEAFF
once	TRBJ1-1	TRBV9	NA	TGTGCCAGCAGCGTAGTTGGGGCGGGGGCCACTGAAGCTTTCTTT	CASSVVGAGATEAFF
few	TRBJ2-5	TRBV29-1	NA	TGCAGCGTTTTGGAGGGAGGAGAAGAGACCCAGTACTTC	CSVLEGGEETQYF
NA	TRBJ1-1	TRBV29-1	NA	TGCAGCGCTGGAGATTGGAGTGCTGAAGCTTTCTTT	CSAGDWSAEAFF
few	TRBJ2-5	TRBV5-1	NA	TGCGCCAGCAGCTTGGGCAGCGGAGAGACCCAGTACTTC	CASSLGSGETQYF
NA	TRBJ2-1	TRBV19	TRBD2	TGTGCCAGTAGTATGGGGACTAGCGGGGGGGCTGAGCAGTTCTTC	CASSMGTSGGAEQFF
NA	TRBJ2-2	TRBV7-8	NA	TGTGCCAGCAGCTTGGGGGGTGCGAACACCGGGGAGCTGTTTTTT	CASSLGGANTGELFF
NA	TRBJ1-2	TRBV4-2	NA	TGTGCCAGCAGCCGGGGAGTGTCCAACTATGGCTACACCTTC	CASSRGVSNYGYTF
NA	TRBJ2-1	TRBV9	NA	TGTGCCAGCAGCATAAGCGCGAGCTCCTACAATGAGCAGTTCTTC	CASSISASSYNEQFF
NA	TRBJ1-4	TRBV2	NA	TGTGCCAGCAGCGACGGGTTGGTTAATGAAAAACTGTTTTTT	CASSDGLVNEKLFF
NA	TRBJ1-3	TRBV6-1	NA	TGTGCCAGCAGTGAAGCCCTCTCTAACTTCGGAAACACCATATATTTT	CASSEALSNFGNTIYF
few	TRBJ1-1	TRBV7-8	NA	TGTGCCAGCAGCTCCCGTGTTACTGAAGCTTTCTTT	CASSSRVTEAFF
NA	TRBJ2-7	TRBV10-2	TRBD2	TGCGCCAGCAGTGAACTAGCGGGGAACTCCTACGAGCAGTACTTC	CASSELAGNSYEQYF
few	TRBJ2-1	TRBV30	NA	TGTGCCTGGGGACAGCTGCACAATGAGCAGTTCTTC	CAWGQLHNEQFF
NA	TRBJ1-2	TRBV29-1	NA	TGCAGCGTTGCCCCGGGGTATGGCTACACCTTC	CSVAPGYGYTF
few	TRBJ2-3	TRBV5-6	NA	TGTGCCAGCAGCACAATTAGCGGACTCCATCTCTTCACAGATACGCAGTATTTT	CASSTISGLHLFTDTQYF
NA	TRBJ1-2	TRBV28	TRBD1	TGTGCCAGCAGTCCCCGTTGGTGGACAGGGGAGAATCGCGGCTACACCTTC	CASSPRWWTGENRGYTF
NA	TRBJ2-7	TRBV7-9	NA	TGTGCCAGCAGCTTAGGCGGGATGAGCTCCTACGAGCAGTACTTC	CASSLGGMSSYEQYF
NA	TRBJ2-5	TRBV4-1	TRBD2	TGCGCCAGCAGCCAAGTACTAGCGGGGCAAGAGACCCAGTACTTC	CASSQVLAGQETQYF
NA	TRBJ2-3	TRBV2	TRBD1	TGTGCCAGCATCGCCGGGACAGGGGGAAGGACAGATACGCAGTATTTT	CASIAGTGGRTDTQYF
NA	TRBJ1-4	TRBV13	TRBD1	TGTGCCAGCAGGGGGACAGGGGTAGGTGAAAAACTGTTTTTT	CASRGTGVGEKLFF
NA	TRBJ2-2	TRBV7-9	TRBD2	TGTGCCAGCAGCCGGACTAGCGGGAGAGGCGGGGAGCTGTTTTTT	CASSRTSGRGGELFF
NA	TRBJ2-3	TRBV7-8	NA	TGTGCCAGCAGCTTTGCGGAAACCACAGATACGCAGTATTTT	CASSFAETTDTQYF
NA	TRBJ1-3	TRBV4-3	TRBD1	TGCGCCAGCAGCCAAGACTCAGGGGGCTTTGGAAACACCATATATTTT	CASSQDSGGFGNTIYF
few	TRBJ2-6	TRBV25-1	NA	TGTGCCAGCAGTGATATTGGGGCCAACGTCCTGACTTTC	CASSDIGANVLTF
NA	TRBJ2-1	TRBV4-1	NA	TGCGCCAGCAGCCATGACAGTTTTAGCTACAATGAGCAGTTCTTC	CASSHDSFSYNEQFF
NA	TRBJ2-1	TRBV7-9	TRBD2	TGTGCCAGCAGCTTAGCGCCTAGCGGGAACACACAGTTCTTC	CASSLAPSGNTQFF
NA	TRBJ1-2	TRBV14	NA	TGTGCCAGCAGCTCCAGTCGGGGGGCGAAAGGCTACACCTTC	CASSSSRGAKGYTF
NA	TRBJ2-4	TRBV4-1	TRBD1	TGCGCCAGCAGCCAGAGGGACAGGGTAAACATTCAGTACTTC	CASSQRDRVNIQYF
NA	TRBJ2-1	TRBV1	NA	TGCACCAGCAGCCAAGTAGACTCTTACCTCCCAACCGGAAACAATGAGCAGTTCTTC	CTSSQVDSYLPTGNNEQFF
NA	TRBJ2-2	TRBV25-1	TRBD2	TGTGCCAGCTCTCGAGCGGGGGACGCCGGGGAGCTGTTTTTT	CASSRAGDAGELFF
NA	TRBJ2-5	TRBV7-9	NA	TGTGCCAGCAGCTTGGGGTTAGGGGATCAAGAGACCCAGTACTTC	CASSLGLGDQETQYF
NA	TRBJ2-5	TRBV7-9	TRBD2	TGTGCCAGCAGCACGGCTAGCGGGGGGGCCCGAGGGGAGACCCAGTACTTC	CASSTASGGARGETQYF